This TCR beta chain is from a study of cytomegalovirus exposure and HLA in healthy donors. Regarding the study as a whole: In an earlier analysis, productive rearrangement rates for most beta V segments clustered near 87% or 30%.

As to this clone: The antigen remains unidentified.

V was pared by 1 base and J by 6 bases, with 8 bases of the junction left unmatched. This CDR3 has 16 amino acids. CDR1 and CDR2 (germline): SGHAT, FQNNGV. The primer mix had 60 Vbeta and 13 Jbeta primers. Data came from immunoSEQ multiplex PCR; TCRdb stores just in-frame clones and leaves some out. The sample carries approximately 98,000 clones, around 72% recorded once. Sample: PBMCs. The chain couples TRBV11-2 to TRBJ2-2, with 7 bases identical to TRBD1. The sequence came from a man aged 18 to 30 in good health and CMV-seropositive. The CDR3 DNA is TGTGCCAGCAGCTTAGGACAGGGAATTATTTCCGGGGAGCTGTTTTTT. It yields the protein CASSLGQGIISGELFF.